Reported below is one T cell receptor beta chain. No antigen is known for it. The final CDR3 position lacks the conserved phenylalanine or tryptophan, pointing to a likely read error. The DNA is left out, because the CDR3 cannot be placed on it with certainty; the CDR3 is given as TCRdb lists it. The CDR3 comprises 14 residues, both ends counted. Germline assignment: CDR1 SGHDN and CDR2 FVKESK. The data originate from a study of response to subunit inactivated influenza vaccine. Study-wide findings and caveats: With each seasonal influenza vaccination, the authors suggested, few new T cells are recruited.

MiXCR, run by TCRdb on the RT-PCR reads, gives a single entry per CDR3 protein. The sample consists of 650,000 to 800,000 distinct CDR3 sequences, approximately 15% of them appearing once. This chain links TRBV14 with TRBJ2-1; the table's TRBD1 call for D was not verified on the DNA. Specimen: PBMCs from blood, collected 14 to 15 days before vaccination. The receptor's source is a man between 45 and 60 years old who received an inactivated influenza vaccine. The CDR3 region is CASSQELAAPPHGY.